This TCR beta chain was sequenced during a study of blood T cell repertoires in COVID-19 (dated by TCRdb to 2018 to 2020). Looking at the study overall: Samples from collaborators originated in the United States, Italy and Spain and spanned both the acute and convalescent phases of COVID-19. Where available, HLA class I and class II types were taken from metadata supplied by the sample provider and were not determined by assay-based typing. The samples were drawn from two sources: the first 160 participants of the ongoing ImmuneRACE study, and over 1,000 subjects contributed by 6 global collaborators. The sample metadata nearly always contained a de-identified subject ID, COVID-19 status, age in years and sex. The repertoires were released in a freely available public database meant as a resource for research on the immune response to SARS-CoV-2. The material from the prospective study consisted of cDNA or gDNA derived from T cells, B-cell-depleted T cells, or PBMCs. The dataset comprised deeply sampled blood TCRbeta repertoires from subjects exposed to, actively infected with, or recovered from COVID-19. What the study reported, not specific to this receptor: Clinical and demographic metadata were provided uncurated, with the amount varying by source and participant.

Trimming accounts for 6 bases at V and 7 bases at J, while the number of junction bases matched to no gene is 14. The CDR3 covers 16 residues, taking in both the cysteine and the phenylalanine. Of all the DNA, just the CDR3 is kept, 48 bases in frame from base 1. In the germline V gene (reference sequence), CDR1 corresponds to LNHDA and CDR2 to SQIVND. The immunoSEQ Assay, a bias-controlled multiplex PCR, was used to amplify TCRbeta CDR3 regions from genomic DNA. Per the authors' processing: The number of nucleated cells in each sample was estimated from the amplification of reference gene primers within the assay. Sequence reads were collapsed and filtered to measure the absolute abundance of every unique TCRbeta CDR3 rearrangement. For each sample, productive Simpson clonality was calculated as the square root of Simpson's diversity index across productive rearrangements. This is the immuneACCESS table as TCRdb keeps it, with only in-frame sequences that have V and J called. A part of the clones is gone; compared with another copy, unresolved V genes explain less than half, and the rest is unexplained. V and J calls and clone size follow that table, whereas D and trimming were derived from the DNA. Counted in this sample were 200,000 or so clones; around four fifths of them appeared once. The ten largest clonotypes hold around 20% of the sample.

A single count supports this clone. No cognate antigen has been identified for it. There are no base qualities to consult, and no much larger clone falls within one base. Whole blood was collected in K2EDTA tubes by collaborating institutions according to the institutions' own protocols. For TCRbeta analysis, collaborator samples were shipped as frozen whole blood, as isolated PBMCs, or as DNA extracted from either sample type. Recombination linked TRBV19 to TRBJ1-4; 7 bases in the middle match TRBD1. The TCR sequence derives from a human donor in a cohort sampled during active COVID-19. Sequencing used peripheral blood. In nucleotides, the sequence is TGTGCCAGTAGCGACGTCGGGACAGACCCTTTTGAAAAACTGTTTTTT. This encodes CASSDVGTDPFEKLFF.